The source of this T cell receptor beta chain is a study of Graves' ophthalmopathy and Graves' hyperthyroidism (dated by TCRdb to the late 2010s). In the study overall: Hyperthyroidism was considered stable if no progression to ophthalmopathy occurred within 18 months of follow-up. The study used TCR beta repertoire signatures to distinguish Graves' ophthalmopathy from Graves' hyperthyroidism and to predict progression to ophthalmopathy. In total, 135 blood samples were TCR-sequenced: fewer than 50 ophthalmopathy, some 80 hyperthyroidism and about 17 hyperthyroidism-to-ophthalmopathy patients. To explore V-J signatures that distinguish ophthalmopathy from hyperthyroidism, a discovery set of about a hundred patients was enrolled, made up of 40 to 45 with ophthalmopathy and 57 with stable hyperthyroidism. The independent validation cohort included about 19 hyperthyroidism patients plus 17 patients who later progressed from hyperthyroidism to ophthalmopathy. T-cell repertoires of thyroid tissue and blood were compared in several hyperthyroidism patients. Once sampling was done, hyperthyroidism patients were given methimazole at a starting dose of 30 mg daily, while ophthalmopathy patients were given high-dose intravenous methylprednisolone.

Overall results and qualifications from the work: Most expanded thyroid clonotypes with a frequency above 0.001 also appeared in blood, which suggests that blood repertoires may reflect the immune response in the thyroid. In validation, the model predicted ophthalmopathy progression with more than 70% sensitivity and 72% to 80% specificity; roughly eleven predicted patients were CT-confirmed with GO in a median of about 6.1 months. The 13-signature model separated ophthalmopathy from stable hyperthyroidism with over 85% sensitivity and 81.08% specificity in cross-validation, and 80%/75% in the test set. No statistical method was used to predetermine the sample size, and group allocation was not hidden from the investigators.

In its sample, this clonotype was seen many times. Its antigen is unknown. There are no base qualities to consult, and no much larger clone falls within one base. For repertoire sequencing, the TCR beta CDR3 regions were amplified from RNA transcripts. A first-round RT-PCR used HTBI primers with the Qiagen OneStep RT-PCR kit, followed by a second-round multiplex PCR, size selection and purification. Libraries were sequenced on an Illumina HiSeq2000 using paired-end 100 bp reads. Processing in the source paper ran as follows. SOAPnuke was used to process the reads, throwing out any read that had adapters, had uncalled bases, had a mean Phred below 15, or lacked an exact constant-primer or identifier match. High-quality paired reads were merged with COPE v1.2.5. Each unique nucleotide sequence was defined as a clonotype, and clonotypes were aligned to IMGT TRB V, D and J references with MiTCR v1.1. The analysis was limited to V-J combinations with a frequency above 0.0001, which together covered just over 98% of the repertoires. For each V-J combination, a TCR clonal expansion and chaos score was defined as F50 clonal expansion divided by the chaos observed in the TCRdist matrix. Welch's t-statistics and random forest were used to narrow the features down to 13 V-J combinations, which were then fed into a naive Bayes classifier. The Morisita-Horn index was used to measure how similar the thyroid and blood repertoires were. TCRdb trimmed public reads at Q25 via fastp, called clones via MiXCR and kept in-frame beta chains. Each CDR3 protein appears once, grouped with its most common genes and DNA. What appears here as the V and J calls and clone size reflects TCRdb's work, not the paper's. The sample has approximately 1.2 million distinct CDR3 sequences on record, about 40% of them singletons. Around 10% of the sample is taken by the ten largest.

Hyperthyroidism patients were newly diagnosed, with disease duration under 2 months, and aged 18 to 65 years. Patients with other autoimmune diseases, uncontrolled infections, pregnancy or lactation were excluded. Clinical symptoms, serum thyroxine, TRAb, thyroid ultrasound and orbital computed tomography formed the basis of the diagnosis. Total RNA was extracted with Trizol reagent and quality-checked on an Agilent 2100 Bioanalyzer. The CDR3, cysteine through phenylalanine, is 19 amino acids long. The only DNA kept is the CDR3, 57 bases in frame from the first base. CDR1 SGHTA and CDR2 FQGNSA are derived from the germline V gene. Relative to germline, V is missing 5 bases and J is missing 4 bases, with 17 bases of the junction outside any gene match.

The V gene is TRBV7-2 and the J gene is TRBJ1-6, and 7 bases in between align with TRBD1. The receptor was derived from an adult man with Graves' hyperthyroidism. Sequencing was done on a sample of peripheral blood or thyroid tissue (not recorded which). The CDR3: CASSDQTPRQGVYNSPLHF. The nucleotide sequence is TGTGCCAGCAGCGATCAGACTCCGCGACAGGGTGTTTATAATTCACCCCTCCACTTT. The variable domain in full, with residues beyond the CDR3 obtained from the reference TRBV7-2 and TRBJ1-6 genes, is GAGVSQSPSNKVTEKGKDVELRCDPISGHTALYWYRQSLGQGLEFLIYFQGNSAPDKSGLPSDRFSAERTGGSVSTLTIQRTQQEDSAVYLCASSDQTPRQGVYNSPLHFGNGTRLTVT.